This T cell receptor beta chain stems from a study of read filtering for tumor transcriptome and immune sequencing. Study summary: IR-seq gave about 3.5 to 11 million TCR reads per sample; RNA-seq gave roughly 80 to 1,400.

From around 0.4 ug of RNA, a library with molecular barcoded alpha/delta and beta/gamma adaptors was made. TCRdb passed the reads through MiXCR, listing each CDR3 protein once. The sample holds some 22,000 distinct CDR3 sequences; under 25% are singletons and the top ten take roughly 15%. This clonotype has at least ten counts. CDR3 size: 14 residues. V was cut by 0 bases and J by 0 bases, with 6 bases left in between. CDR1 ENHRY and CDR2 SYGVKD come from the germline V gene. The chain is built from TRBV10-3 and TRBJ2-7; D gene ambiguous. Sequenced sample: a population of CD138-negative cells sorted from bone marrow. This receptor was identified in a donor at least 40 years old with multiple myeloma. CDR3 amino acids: CAISESSISYEQYF. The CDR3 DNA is TGTGCCATCAGTGAGTCCTCGATCTCCTACGAGCAGTACTTC.